This passage covers 13 T cell receptor beta chains from one sample sequenced in a study of T cell changes during pregnancy in multiple sclerosis. Profiled with immunoSEQ multiplex PCR; TCRdb holds only in-frame clones, not every one. The sample records tens of thousands of clones, about 90% being singletons. The specimen was peripheral blood, collected before pregnancy. These TCRs come from a female donor with multiple sclerosis, enrolled in a pregnancy study.

The rearrangement links TRBV2 to TRBJ2-3; D remains ambiguous. The CDR3 contains 16 residues. Germline CDR1 and CDR2: SNHLY and FYNNEI. Trimming removed 1 base at V and 3 bases at J, with 14 bases between. Written as DNA, the CDR3 is TGTGCCAGCAGTGAAGGGTTTGGCGGCTTAACAGATACGCAGTATTTT. It specifies CASSEGFGGLTDTQYF.

This chain joins TRBV30 and TRBJ2-6; 8 nucleotides match TRBD1. The CDR3 spans 15 residues. V was clipped by 6 bases and J by 0 bases; unmatched bases: 4. CDR1 is GTSNPN and CDR2 is SVGIG in the germline V gene (reference sequence). The CDR3 bases are TGTGCCTGTGGACAGGGCCACTCTGGGGCCAACGTCCTGACTTTC. Translated, it gives CACGQGHSGANVLTF.

The chain links TRBV30 to TRBJ2-7, with 7 bases that match TRBD1. V lost 2 bases to trimming and J lost 3 bases; unmatched junction nucleotides: 13. The CDR3 loop spans 16 amino acids. The germline V gene encodes CDR1 GTSNPN and CDR2 SVGIG (reference sequence). The CDR3 DNA follows: TGTGCCTGGAGTCGAAGACCCGGGACAGCGAGCTACGAGCAGTACTTC. As protein: CAWSRRPGTASYEQYF.

This chain joins TRBV18 and TRBJ2-1, with TRBD2 matching over 9 bases. Losses at the gene ends were 3 bases for V and 7 bases for J; bases not matched to a gene: 25. The germline V gene encodes CDR1 KGHSH and CDR2 LQKENI. The length of the CDR3 is 21 residues. The chain's CDR3 is CASSPLRPGLAPILRENEQFF. Written as DNA, the CDR3 is TGTGCCAGCTCACCGTTACGGCCGGGACTAGCTCCGATCCTCCGTGAGAATGAGCAGTTCTTC.

This chain uses TRBV2 with TRBJ1-5; TRBD1 matches at 9 bases. Germline V gene sequence: CDR1 SNHLY, CDR2 FYNNEI. The CDR3 contains 14 residues. The V gene end was trimmed by 5 bases and the J gene end by 5 bases; junction bases not matched to a gene: 4. DNA for the CDR3: TGTGCCAGCAGTCCGGGACAGGGTTATCAGCCCCAGCATTTT. Translation: CASSPGQGYQPQHF.

The V and J genes are TRBV30 and TRBJ1-2; 11 nucleotides agree with TRBD1. With V trimmed by 5 bases and J by 8 bases, 10 bases remained unmatched. Per the germline V gene, CDR1 is GTSNPN and CDR2 is SVGIG (reference sequence). The CDR3 is 14 amino acids. The CDR3 DNA reads as TGTGCCTGGGGAGGGGACAGGGGGGCACAGGGCTACACCTTC. It translates to CAWGGDRGAQGYTF.

The chain has TRBV27 and TRBJ2-5; 7 nucleotides agree with TRBD2. CDR3 length: 14 amino acids. CDR1 is MNHEY and CDR2 is SMNVEV in the germline V gene (reference sequence). The J segment lost 3 bases and the V segment lost 3 bases, leaving 4 bases of the junction unmatched. The CDR3 region is CASSFRGEKETQYF. The CDR3, as DNA: TGTGCCAGCAGTTTTCGGGGGGAGAAAGAGACCCAGTACTTC.

The chain couples TRBV30 to TRBJ1-5, with 7 nucleotides matching TRBD1. Germline CDR1 reads GTSNPN; CDR2 reads SVGIG (reference sequence). V was pared by 4 bases and J by 3 bases, with 12 bases of the junction left unmatched. This CDR3 region has 16 residues. The CDR3 loop reads CAWTISGTANNQPQHF. The CDR3 DNA reads TGTGCCTGGACAATTTCCGGGACAGCGAACAATCAGCCCCAGCATTTT.

The chain carries TRBV6-5 and TRBJ1-2; tentatively, D is TRBD1 (5 bases). This CDR3 has 13 residues. Per germline, CDR1 MNHEY and CDR2 SVGAGI. Trimming cost V 6 bases and J 8 bases, with 16 bases left between them. The CDR3 sequence is CASRPRQSGGYTF. CDR3 in DNA: TGTGCCAGCAGACCAAGACAGTCCGGAGGCTACACCTTC.

This chain links TRBV7-2 with TRBJ1-1, with TRBD1 as a possible D gene (5 bases). The germline V gene has CDR1 SGHTA and CDR2 FQGNSA. The ends were cut back, 6 bases at V and 1 base at J, with 12 bases in the middle. This CDR3 comprises 14 residues. CDR3 loop: CASRSLTGNTEAFF. CDR3 nucleotides: TGTGCCAGCAGATCTCTTACAGGGAACACTGAAGCTTTCTTT.

This clone occurred a few times. The CDR3 DNA follows: TGTGCCAGCAGTTCCCATCCCGGGGACTTCCACTTT. This sequence encodes CASSSHPGDFHF. The chain carries TRBV6-5 and TRBJ1-6; D perhaps matches TRBD1 (5 bases). V lost 4 bases to trimming and J lost 17 bases, with 15 bases between them. CDR3 length equals 12 residues. Germline assignment: CDR1 MNHEY and CDR2 SVGAGI.

This clone was seen only a few times. J is TRBJ1-1 and V is TRBV10-3, with D possibly TRBD1 on 5 matching bases. Germline V gene data show CDR1 as ENHRY and CDR2 as SYGVKD. The CDR3 is 14 amino acids. V lost 4 bases and J 3 bases, leaving 12 bases between the germline ends. CDR3 loop: CAISVRGEDTEAFF. The CDR3 bases are TGTGCCATCAGTGTTCGGGGGGAGGACACTGAAGCTTTCTTT.

The gene calls are TRBV5-6 and TRBJ1-1, with D possibly TRBD1 on 5 matching bases. Per the germline V gene, CDR1 is SGHDT and CDR2 is YYEEEE. The CDR3 sequence is 14 residues long. Trimming removed 1 base at V and 1 base at J, with 8 bases between. CDR3 amino acids: CASSLSGGNTEAFF. The CDR3 nucleotides are TGTGCCAGCAGCTTGAGCGGGGGGAACACTGAAGCTTTCTTT.